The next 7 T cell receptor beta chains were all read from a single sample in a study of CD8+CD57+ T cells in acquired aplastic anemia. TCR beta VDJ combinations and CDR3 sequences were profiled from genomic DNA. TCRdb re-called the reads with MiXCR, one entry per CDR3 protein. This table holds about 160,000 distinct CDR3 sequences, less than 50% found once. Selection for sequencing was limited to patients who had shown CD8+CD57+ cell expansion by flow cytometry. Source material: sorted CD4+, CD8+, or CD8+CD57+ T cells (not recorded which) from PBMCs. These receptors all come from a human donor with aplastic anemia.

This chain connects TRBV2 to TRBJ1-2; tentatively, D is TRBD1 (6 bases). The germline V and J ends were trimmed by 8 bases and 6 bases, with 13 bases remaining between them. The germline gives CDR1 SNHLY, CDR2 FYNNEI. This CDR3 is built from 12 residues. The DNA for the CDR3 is TGTGCCAGCTTCACAGGGTTCAATGGCTACACCTTC. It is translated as CASFTGFNGYTF.

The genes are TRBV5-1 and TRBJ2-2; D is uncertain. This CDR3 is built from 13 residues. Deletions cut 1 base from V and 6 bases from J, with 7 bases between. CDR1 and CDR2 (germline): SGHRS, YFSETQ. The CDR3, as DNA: TGCGCCAGCAGCTTGTCTGGGGCCGGGGAGCTGTTTTTT. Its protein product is CASSLSGAGELFF.

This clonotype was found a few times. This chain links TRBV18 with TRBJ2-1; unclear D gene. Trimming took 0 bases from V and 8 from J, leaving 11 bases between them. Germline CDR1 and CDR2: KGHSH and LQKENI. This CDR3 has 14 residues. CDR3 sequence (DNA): TGTGCCAGCTCACCACCGACCCGGCACGATGAGCAGTTCTTC. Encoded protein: CASSPPTRHDEQFF.

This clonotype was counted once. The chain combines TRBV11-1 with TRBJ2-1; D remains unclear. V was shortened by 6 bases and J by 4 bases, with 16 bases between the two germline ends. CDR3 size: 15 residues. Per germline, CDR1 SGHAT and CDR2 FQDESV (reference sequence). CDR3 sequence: CASSLNLVGYNEQFF. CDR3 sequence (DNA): TGTGCCAGCAGTCTCAATCTCGTGGGGTACAATGAGCAGTTCTTC.

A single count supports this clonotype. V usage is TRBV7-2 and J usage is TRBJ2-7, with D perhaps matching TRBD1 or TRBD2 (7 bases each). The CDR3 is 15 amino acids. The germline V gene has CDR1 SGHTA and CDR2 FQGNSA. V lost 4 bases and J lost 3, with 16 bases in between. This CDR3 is CASSSGGGRGYEQYF. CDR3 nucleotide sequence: TGTGCCAGCAGCTCAGGGGGGGGCAGAGGCTACGAGCAGTACTTC.

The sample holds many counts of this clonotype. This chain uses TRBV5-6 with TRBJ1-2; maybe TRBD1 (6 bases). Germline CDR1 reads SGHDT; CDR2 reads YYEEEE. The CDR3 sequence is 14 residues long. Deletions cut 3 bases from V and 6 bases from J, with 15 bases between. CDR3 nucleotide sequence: TGTGCCAGCAGCTCAGGGGTCCCTTTAGATGGCTACACCTTC. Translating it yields CASSSGVPLDGYTF.

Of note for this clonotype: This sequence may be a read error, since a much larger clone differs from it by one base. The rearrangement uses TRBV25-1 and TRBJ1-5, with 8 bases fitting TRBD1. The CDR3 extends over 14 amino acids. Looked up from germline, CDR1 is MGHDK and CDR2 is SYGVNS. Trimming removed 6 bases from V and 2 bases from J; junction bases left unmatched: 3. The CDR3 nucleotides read TGTGCCAGCAGCGCGACAGGGGGCAATCAGCCCCAGCATTTT. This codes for CASSATGGNQPQHF.